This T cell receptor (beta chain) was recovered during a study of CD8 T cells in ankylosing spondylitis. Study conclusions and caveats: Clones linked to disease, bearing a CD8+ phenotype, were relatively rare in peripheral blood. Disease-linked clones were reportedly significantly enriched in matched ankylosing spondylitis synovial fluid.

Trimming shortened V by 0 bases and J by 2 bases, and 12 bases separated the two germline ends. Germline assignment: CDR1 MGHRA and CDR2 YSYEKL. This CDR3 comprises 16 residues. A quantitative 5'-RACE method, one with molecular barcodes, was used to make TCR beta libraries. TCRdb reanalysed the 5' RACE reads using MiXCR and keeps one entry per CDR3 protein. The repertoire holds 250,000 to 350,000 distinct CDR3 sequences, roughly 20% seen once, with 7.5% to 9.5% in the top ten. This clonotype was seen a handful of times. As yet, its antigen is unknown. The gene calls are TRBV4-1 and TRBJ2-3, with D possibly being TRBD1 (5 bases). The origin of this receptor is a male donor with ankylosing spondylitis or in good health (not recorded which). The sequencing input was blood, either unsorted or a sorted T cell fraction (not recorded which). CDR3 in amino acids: CASSQDRGPYTDTQYF. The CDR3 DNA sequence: TGCGCCAGCAGCCAAGATAGGGGCCCCTACACAGATACGCAGTATTTT.